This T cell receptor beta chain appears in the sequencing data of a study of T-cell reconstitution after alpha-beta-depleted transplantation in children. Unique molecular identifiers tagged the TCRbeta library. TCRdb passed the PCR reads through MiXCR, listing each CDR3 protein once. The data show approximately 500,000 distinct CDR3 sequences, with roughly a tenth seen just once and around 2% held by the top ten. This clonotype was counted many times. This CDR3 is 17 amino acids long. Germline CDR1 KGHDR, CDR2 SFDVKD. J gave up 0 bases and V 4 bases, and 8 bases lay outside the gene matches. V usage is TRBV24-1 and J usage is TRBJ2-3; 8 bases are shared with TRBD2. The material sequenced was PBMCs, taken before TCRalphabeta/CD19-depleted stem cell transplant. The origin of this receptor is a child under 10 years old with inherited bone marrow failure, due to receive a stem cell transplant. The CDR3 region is CATSDHGLAYSTDTQYF. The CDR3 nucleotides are TGTGCCACCAGTGACCACGGACTAGCATATAGCACAGATACGCAGTATTTT.